The present TCR beta chain was sequenced within a study of T cell repertoires in cytomegalovirus infection. Across the whole study: Indications of both CMV infection and matching HLA type were provided by public TCR beta signatures.

In TCRdb, the reads were re-called with MiXCR into one record per CDR3 protein. The sample comprises about 140,000 distinct CDR3 sequences, under 8% of which are singletons, and roughly 17% rests with the top ten. The CDR3 sequence is 15 residues long. Germline loops: CDR1 SEHNR, CDR2 FQNEAQ (reference sequence). V was shortened by 6 bases and J by 0 bases, with 14 bases between the two germline ends. This sequence joins TRBV7-9 and TRBJ1-1, with D possibly TRBD1 on 5 matching bases. Sequences were obtained from PBMCs. The source of this sequence is a human donor in good health (CMV status not recorded). Some clones in this sample may be carry-over from other donors' samples. CDR3 sequence reads: CASSWGGGMNTEAFF. The CDR3 DNA sequence: TGTGCCAGCAGTTGGGGGGGGGGTATGAACACTGAAGCTTTCTTT.